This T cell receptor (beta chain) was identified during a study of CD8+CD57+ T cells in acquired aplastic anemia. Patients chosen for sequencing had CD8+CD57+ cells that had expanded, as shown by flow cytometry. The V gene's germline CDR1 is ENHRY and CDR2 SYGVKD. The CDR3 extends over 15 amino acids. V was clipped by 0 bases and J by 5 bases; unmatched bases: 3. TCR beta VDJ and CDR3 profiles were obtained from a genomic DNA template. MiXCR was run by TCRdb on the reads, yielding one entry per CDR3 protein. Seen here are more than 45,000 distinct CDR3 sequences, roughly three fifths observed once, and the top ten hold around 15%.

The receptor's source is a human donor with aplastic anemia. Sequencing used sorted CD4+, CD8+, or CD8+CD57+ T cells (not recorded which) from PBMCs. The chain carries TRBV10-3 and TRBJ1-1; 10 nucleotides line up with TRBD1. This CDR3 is CAISESGQGRTEAFF. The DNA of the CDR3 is TGTGCCATCAGTGAGTCGGGACAGGGGAGGACTGAAGCTTTCTTT.